These 3 T cell receptor beta chains were sequenced from one sample in a study of metastatic and nonmetastatic thyroid tumors (dated by TCRdb to the early 2020s). Before undergoing thyroid surgery, none of the patients had been given any kind of treatment. The library came from PCR. TCRdb names Illumina HiSeq 4000 as the instrument used. Starting from the raw public reads, TCRdb applied fastp trimming at Q25, assembled clones with MiXCR and retained in-frame beta chains. The sample has about 39,000 clones on record, about a sixth of them singletons. The ten largest clones take up around 4% of the sample. The sequenced sample consisted of blood. These receptors all come from a female donor with papillary thyroid cancer or a benign thyroid nodule (not recorded which). Some clones in this sample may be carry-over from other donors' samples.

Many counts were recorded for this clone. V is TRBV19 and J is TRBJ1-1, with TRBD1 as a possible D gene (5 bases). From germline, CDR1 is LNHDA and CDR2 SQIVND (reference sequence). The CDR3 covers 13 residues. Trimming took 5 bases from V and 5 from J, leaving 12 bases between them. The CDR3 loop is CASSQGSWTEAFF. CDR3 sequence (DNA): TGTGCCAGTAGTCAGGGTTCGTGGACTGAAGCTTTCTTT.

This clone has ten or more counts. The chain has TRBV19 and TRBJ2-1; 10 bases map to TRBD2. The germline gives CDR1 LNHDA, CDR2 SQIVND (reference sequence). The CDR3 sequence is 16 residues long. V lost 7 bases to trimming and J lost 0 bases; unmatched junction nucleotides: 6. CDR3 bases: TGTGCCAGTATATCGGGACTAGCGAGCTCCTACAATGAGCAGTTCTTC. Its protein product is CASISGLASSYNEQFF.

Concerning this clone: This may be a read error, as it is one base from a much larger clone. The same CDR3 can be traced to other DNA sequences in this sample. In DNA form, the CDR3 reads TGTGCCAGCACCCGCAGCGGGGGGCCCCCAGATACTCAGTATTTT. Translating gives CASTRSGGPPDTQYF. V gene TRBV28 combines with J gene TRBJ2-3; 9 bases match TRBD2. Germline V lookup: CDR1 MDHEN, CDR2 SYDVKM. The CDR3 has 15 residues.